Each of the 24 T cell receptor beta chains below was sequenced from the same sample in a study of blood T cell repertoires in COVID-19. Assay used: immunoSEQ multiplex PCR; TCRdb lists only in-frame clones, some missing. The sample lists 95,000 to 150,000 clones; approximately 82% were seen once. What was sequenced was peripheral blood. All receptors come from a man older than 75 with active or convalescent COVID-19.

The V and J genes are TRBV7-9 and TRBJ2-2, with TRBD1 matching 9 bases. With 6 bases clipped from V and 6 bases from J, the junction kept 11 bases outside the gene matches. CDR3 length equals 16 residues. Germline CDR1 is SEHNR and CDR2 is FQNEAQ (reference sequence). The CDR3: CASSSTGTGWSGELFF. The CDR3 bases are TGTGCCAGCAGTTCTACCGGGACAGGGTGGTCCGGGGAGCTGTTTTTT.

The V call is TRBV5-4, the J call TRBJ2-3; D is undetermined. This CDR3 spans 14 amino acids. CDR1 and CDR2 (germline): SGHNT, YYREEE (reference sequence). V was cut by 1 base and J by 3 bases, with 9 bases left in between. The CDR3 here is CASSLSRVTDTQYF. The CDR3 region has the DNA TGTGCCAGCAGCTTGTCCCGGGTTACAGATACGCAGTATTTT.

The V and J genes are TRBV12-3 or TRBV12-4 and TRBJ2-3, with D perhaps TRBD2 (5 bases). Trimming shortened V by 5 bases and J by 2 bases, and 5 bases separated the two germline ends. CDR3 length: 12 amino acids. DNA of the CDR3: TGTGCCAGCAGTGGACTCACAGATACGCAGTATTTT. Its translation: CASSGLTDTQYF.

The count of this clone is one. This chain links TRBV29-1 with TRBJ2-3; TRBD2 agrees at 8 bases. The ends lost 4 bases at V and 0 bases at J; junction bases unmatched: 6. The CDR3 is 15 residues long. Germline V gives CDR1 SQVTM, CDR2 ANQGSEA. The CDR3: CSVAISSGSTDTQYF. DNA for the CDR3: TGCAGCGTTGCAATTTCTAGCGGGAGCACAGATACGCAGTATTTT.

This clone was seen only a few times. The chain combines TRBV5-5 with TRBJ1-6; TRBD1 aligns across 7 bases. Germline trimming cut 4 bases from V and 7 bases from J; bases unmatched to any gene: 8. The CDR3 loop spans 15 amino acids. Germline V gives CDR1 SGHKS, CDR2 YYEKEE (reference sequence). CDR3: CASSLGTVKNSPLHF. The CDR3 region has the DNA TGTGCCAGCAGCCTGGGGACAGTTAAGAATTCACCCCTCCACTTT. The full variable domain, its missing parts supplied by reference TRBV5-5 and TRBJ1-6, is DAGVTQSPTHLIKTRGQQVTLRCSPISGHKSVSWYQQVLGQGPQFIFQYYEKEERGRGNFPDRFSARQFPNYSSELNVNALLLGDSALYLCASSLGTVKNSPLHFGNGTRLTVT.

This clone was detected only a few times. The genes are TRBV7-9 and TRBJ2-2; D may be TRBD1 (6 bases). This CDR3 is built from 13 residues. The V gene's germline CDR1 is SEHNR and CDR2 FQNEAQ (reference sequence). This CDR3 is CAGGLTNTGELFF. DNA of the CDR3: TGTGCTGGGGGCCTCACGAACACCGGGGAGCTGTTTTTT.

The rearrangement joins TRBV6-2 or TRBV6-3 to TRBJ2-7; D may be TRBD1 (6 bases). This CDR3 is 18 amino acids long. V lost 2 bases to trimming and J lost 3 bases, with 23 bases between them. The germline gives CDR1 MNHEY, CDR2 SVGEGT. The CDR3 coding sequence is TGTGCCAGCAGTTACCGCCCGGACAGTAAAAAGCAGAACTACGAGCAGTACTTC. This codes for CASSYRPDSKKQNYEQYF.

This rearrangement joins TRBV19 to TRBJ1-3; 7 bases fit TRBD1. The CDR3 has 17 amino acids. J was trimmed by 3 bases and V by 6 bases; bases with no gene match: 14. Per the germline V gene, CDR1 is LNHDA and CDR2 is SQIVND (reference sequence). The CDR3 region is CASRGRTRRGLGNTIYF. The CDR3 DNA reads as TGTGCCAGTAGAGGCCGCACCCGGAGGGGGCTTGGAAACACCATATATTTT.

V is TRBV6-2 or TRBV6-3 and J is TRBJ2-7, with 8 bases that match TRBD2. Germline CDR1 MNHEY, CDR2 SVGEGT. The CDR3 sequence is 14 residues long. The ends lost 0 bases at V and 6 bases at J; junction bases unmatched: 4. As DNA, the CDR3 is TGTGCCAGCAGTTACTCCGGGAGGGGGATCGAGCAGTACTTC. It specifies CASSYSGRGIEQYF.

This clone was seen once. The chain is built from TRBV5-1 and TRBJ2-5; 13 nucleotides line up with TRBD2. J gave up 5 bases and V 0 bases, and 4 bases lay outside the gene matches. There are 16 residues in the CDR3. CDR1 is SGHRS and CDR2 is YFSETQ in the germline V gene. The CDR3 loop reads CASSLAPLAGGETQYF. The CDR3, as DNA: TGCGCCAGCAGCTTGGCCCCACTAGCGGGGGGGGAGACCCAGTACTTC. Using reference TRBV5-1 and TRBJ2-5 for the parts outside the CDR3, the full variable domain is KAGVTQTPRYLIKTRGQQVTLSCSPISGHRSVSWYQQTPGQGLQFLFEYFSETQRNKGNFPGRFSGRQFSNSRSEMNVSTLELGDSALYLCASSLAPLAGGETQYFGPGTRLLVL.

The rearrangement uses TRBV6-5 and TRBJ1-3; no definite D call. V was trimmed by 4 bases and J by 4 bases, leaving 8 bases between them. Germline CDR1 is MNHEY and CDR2 is SVGAGI. The length of the CDR3 is 13 residues. The CDR3: CASSSTTGNTIYF. CDR3 coding DNA: TGTGCCAGCAGTTCCACCACAGGAAACACCATATATTTT.

V and J are TRBV6-5 and TRBJ1-2; 9 nucleotides align to TRBD1. The CDR3 has 14 amino acids. V gave up 7 bases and J gave up 4 bases; unmatched junction bases: 7. The germline V gene encodes CDR1 MNHEY and CDR2 SVGAGI. The CDR3 protein is CASTPGQGAYGYTF. The CDR3, as DNA: TGTGCCAGCACCCCGGGACAGGGCGCCTATGGCTACACCTTC.

This clone was found once. The chain recombines TRBV30 with TRBJ2-4; D is uncertain. Trimming shortened V by 1 base and J by 5 bases, and 3 bases separated the two germline ends. The CDR3 totals 11 residues. Germline lookup yields CDR1 GTSNPN and CDR2 SVGIG (reference sequence). This chain's CDR3 is CAWSGENIQYF. The DNA of the CDR3 is TGTGCCTGGAGTGGCGAAAACATTCAGTACTTC.

The V gene is TRBV28, the J gene TRBJ1-5; 8 bases line up with TRBD1. This CDR3 comprises 13 residues. Losses at the gene ends were 8 bases for V and 3 bases for J; bases not matched to a gene: 3. The germline CDR1 and CDR2 sequences are MDHEN and SYDVKM. The CDR3 DNA is TGTGCCAGCGACAGGGGTCCCAATCAGCCCCAGCATTTT. Translated: CASDRGPNQPQHF.

J is TRBJ2-5 and V is TRBV19; TRBD2 agrees at 10 bases. The germline V gene encodes CDR1 LNHDA and CDR2 SQIVND (reference sequence). CDR3 length: 15 residues. The ends lost 3 bases at V and 5 bases at J; junction bases unmatched: 6. In DNA, the CDR3 is TGTGCCAGTAGTATTTCAAGCGGGGGGGCCGAGACCCAGTACTTC. Amino acid sequence: CASSISSGGAETQYF. Complete variable domain (other parts from reference TRBV19 and TRBJ2-5): DGGITQSPKYLFRKEGQNVTLSCEQNLNHDAMYWYRQDPGQGLRLIYYSQIVNDFQKGDIAEGYSVSREKKESFPLTVTSAQKNPTAFYLCASSISSGGAETQYFGPGTRLLVL.

V gene TRBV30 combines with J gene TRBJ2-3; D is unclear. This CDR3 comprises 16 residues. Germline values: CDR1 GTSNPN, CDR2 SVGIG (reference sequence). With 3 bases removed from V and 0 bases from J, the gap between germline ends came to 16 bases. The CDR3 sequence: CAWSPGQALSTDTQYF. In DNA, the CDR3 is TGTGCCTGGAGCCCTGGGCAGGCGTTGAGCACAGATACGCAGTATTTT.

This clone was counted a single time. This chain joins TRBV19 and TRBJ1-5; D remains ambiguous. The CDR3 runs 17 residues. V shed 6 bases and J shed 3 bases, with 21 bases lying between them. Germline V gives CDR1 LNHDA, CDR2 SQIVND (reference sequence). CDR3 sequence: CASSGIDLQSNNQPQHF. DNA for the CDR3: TGTGCCAGTAGCGGAATCGATTTACAGAGTAACAATCAGCCCCAGCATTTT. Based on the CDR3 plus reference TRBV19 and TRBJ1-5, the full variable domain is DGGITQSPKYLFRKEGQNVTLSCEQNLNHDAMYWYRQDPGQGLRLIYYSQIVNDFQKGDIAEGYSVSREKKESFPLTVTSAQKNPTAFYLCASSGIDLQSNNQPQHFGDGTRLSIL.

The chain recombines TRBV6-2 or TRBV6-3 with TRBJ2-1; TRBD2 matches 7 bases. The germline V gene has CDR1 MNHEY and CDR2 SVGEGT. There are 17 residues in the CDR3. The V segment lost 0 bases and the J segment 8 bases; nucleotides outside the gene matches: 13. CDR3 bases: TGTGCCAGCAGTTACTCCGGGGAAGCGGGGTCGTGGGATGAGCAGTTCTTC. Encoded protein: CASSYSGEAGSWDEQFF.

The rearrangement uses TRBV27 and TRBJ2-3, with 11 bases matching TRBD2. Germline CDR1 MNHEY, CDR2 SMNVEV (reference sequence). V lost 4 bases and J lost 3; bases outside the gene matches: 9. This CDR3 has 17 residues. Written as DNA, the CDR3 is TGTGCCAGCAGTTCAGGAGTTAGCGGGGGGGCTACAGATACGCAGTATTTT. This gives the protein CASSSGVSGGATDTQYF.

This chain links TRBV6-1 with TRBJ1-2, with D tentatively TRBD1 (5 bases). Germline V gives CDR1 MNHNS, CDR2 SASEGT. The germline V and J ends were trimmed by 2 bases and 11 bases, with 12 bases remaining between them. CDR3 length equals 12 residues. The CDR3 spells CASSELDSRYTF. For the CDR3, the DNA is TGTGCCAGCAGTGAACTTGACAGTCGATACACCTTC.

Only a few counts were recorded for this clone. V usage is TRBV7-9 and J usage is TRBJ2-7; 8 bases align to TRBD1. Germline lookup yields CDR1 SEHNR and CDR2 FQNEAQ (reference sequence). V gave up 1 base and J gave up 3 bases; unmatched junction bases: 8. There are 16 residues in the CDR3. The CDR3 coding sequence is TGTGCCAGCAGCTTAGTTCAGGGGGCCGGAGGCTACGAGCAGTACTTC. The encoded protein is CASSLVQGAGGYEQYF.

The chain links TRBV7-2 to TRBJ2-3; 10 nucleotides agree with TRBD1. This CDR3 has 16 amino acids. The junction had 9 bases not matched to a gene; V was cut back by 5 bases and J by 4 bases. The germline V gene has CDR1 SGHTA and CDR2 FQGNSA. The CDR3 loop reads CASSRQGALGSDTQYF. CDR3 DNA sequence: TGTGCCAGCAGCAGACAGGGGGCTCTAGGATCAGATACGCAGTATTTT.

J is TRBJ1-1 and V is TRBV9; 10 nucleotides match TRBD1. Trimming cost V 4 bases and J 2 bases; bases outside gene matches: 2. The CDR3 spans 14 residues. From germline, CDR1 is SGDLS and CDR2 YYNGEE. CDR3 sequence (DNA): TGTGCCAGCAGCCGGACAGGGGGTAACACTGAAGCTTTCTTT. Protein sequence: CASSRTGGNTEAFF.

A few counts support this clone. The chain employs TRBV12-5 and TRBJ1-1; 8 bases are shared with TRBD1. Germline V gives CDR1 LGHNT, CDR2 FRNRAP. CDR3 length: 17 residues. The V gene end was trimmed by 2 bases and the J gene end by 0 bases; junction bases not matched to a gene: 8. The DNA for the CDR3 is TGTGCTAGTGGTTTGAAACACAGGGGGGACATGAACACTGAAGCTTTCTTT. It codes for CASGLKHRGDMNTEAFF.